These 21 T cell receptor beta chains came from one sample sequenced in a study of T cell changes during pregnancy in multiple sclerosis. Data came from immunoSEQ multiplex PCR; TCRdb stores just in-frame clones and leaves some out. Here the sample spans tens of thousands of clones, around 93% being singletons. The material sequenced was CD4+ T cells from peripheral blood mononuclear cells, taken after pregnancy. These receptor sequences come from a female donor with multiple sclerosis, enrolled in a pregnancy study.

V and J are TRBV28 and TRBJ2-7; 8 bases match TRBD1. Germline CDR1 is MDHEN and CDR2 is SYDVKM. The ends lost 2 bases at V and 6 bases at J; junction bases unmatched: 6. The CDR3 is 14 residues long. The CDR3 DNA is TGTGCCAGCAGTTTAGGACGACAGGGGACCGAGCAGTACTTC. Encoded protein: CASSLGRQGTEQYF. Supplemented by reference TRBV28 and TRBJ2-7, the full variable domain reads DVKVTQSSRYLVKRTGEKVFLECVQDMDHENMFWYRQDPGLGLRLIYFSYDVKMKEKGDIPEGYSVSREKKERFSLILESASTNQTSMYLCASSLGRQGTEQYFGPGTRLTVT.

The genes are TRBV7-9 and TRBJ2-7; 8 bases line up with TRBD1. CDR3 length: 15 residues. V lost 5 bases and J lost 6; bases outside the gene matches: 12. CDR1 SEHNR and CDR2 FQNEAQ come from the germline V gene (reference sequence). The CDR3 coding sequence is TGTGCCAGCAGCGCTCGGACAGGGAAATCTGTCGAGCAGTACTTC. The encoded protein is CASSARTGKSVEQYF.

V gene TRBV14 combines with J gene TRBJ1-1; D not resolved. This CDR3 spans 13 amino acids. Between the trimmed V and J ends, which lost 4 bases and 1 base, there was a span of 7 bases. Germline CDR1 is SGHDN and CDR2 is FVKESK. CDR3: CASSLGRNTEAFF. Written as DNA, the CDR3 is TGTGCCAGCAGCCTCGGGAGGAACACTGAAGCTTTCTTT.

The chain is built from TRBV28 and TRBJ2-5, with 8 bases that match TRBD2. Germline-derived CDR1 and CDR2 are MDHEN and SYDVKM. This CDR3 is 19 amino acids long. V was clipped by 10 bases and J by 1 base; unmatched bases: 23. The CDR3 protein is CAKGGHKVLAAHPQETQYF. The CDR3 nucleotides are TGTGCCAAGGGGGGGCACAAGGTACTAGCGGCACACCCCCAAGAGACCCAGTACTTC.

The chain joins TRBV2 to TRBJ2-5; possibly TRBD2 for D (6 bases). Germline loops: CDR1 SNHLY, CDR2 FYNNEI. The CDR3 extends over 15 amino acids. Trimming cost V 2 bases and J 1 base, with 11 bases left between them. The CDR3 DNA follows: TGTGCCAGCAGTGAAACGGGACTCTTCCAAGAGACCCAGTACTTC. Translation: CASSETGLFQETQYF.

This clone was observed a single time. The chain combines TRBV27 with TRBJ2-3, with TRBD2 matching 7 bases. Trimming removed 6 bases from V and 0 bases from J; junction bases left unmatched: 9. This CDR3 contains 16 residues. Germline CDR1 MNHEY, CDR2 SMNVEV (reference sequence). CDR3 sequence (DNA): TGTGCCAGCAGCCTACTGACTAGCCCAAGCACAGATACGCAGTATTTT. The encoded protein is CASSLLTSPSTDTQYF.

This clone has only one observation. The rearrangement links TRBV7-9 to TRBJ1-1; no clear D. Looked up from germline, CDR1 is SEHNR and CDR2 is FQNEAQ (reference sequence). CDR3 length equals 14 residues. V was trimmed by 1 base and J by 1 base, leaving 7 bases between them. CDR3 residues: CASSLVPGNTEAFF. The CDR3 coding sequence is TGTGCCAGCAGCTTAGTACCAGGGAACACTGAAGCTTTCTTT.

The chain recombines TRBV5-8 with TRBJ2-2, with a tentative D call TRBD1 (6 bases). V lost 3 bases and J lost 5, with 14 bases in between. Germline-derived CDR1 and CDR2 are SGHTS and YDEGEE. The length of the CDR3 is 15 residues. The CDR3 bases are TGTGCCAGCAGCTGGGGCGGCAGGGGAACCGGGGAGCTGTTTTTT. As protein: CASSWGGRGTGELFF. The entire variable domain, with the rest obtained from reference TRBV5-8 and TRBJ2-2, is as follows: EAGVTQSPTHLIKTRGQQATLRCSPISGHTSVYWYQQALGLGLQFLLWYDEGEERNRGNFPPRFSGRQFPNYSSELNVNALELEDSALYLCASSWGGRGTGELFFGEGSRLTVL.

J is TRBJ1-1 and V is TRBV2; maybe TRBD1 (5 bases). Germline V lookup: CDR1 SNHLY, CDR2 FYNNEI. Trimming stripped 7 bases from V and 4 bases from J, with 16 bases between. The CDR3 is 14 residues long. Here the CDR3 reads CASTRDLLATEAFF. The CDR3 DNA is TGTGCCAGCACCCGGGACTTACTTGCCACTGAAGCTTTCTTT.

The V gene is TRBV7-2, the J gene TRBJ2-1; TRBD2 might be the D (5 bases). Germline CDR1 is SGHTA and CDR2 is FQGNSA. The CDR3 is made up of 15 amino acids. V shed 4 bases and J shed 0 bases, with 10 bases lying between them. In DNA form, the CDR3 reads TGTGCCAGCAGCTGGGAGAGGCCCTCCTACAATGAGCAGTTCTTC. Translated, it gives CASSWERPSYNEQFF.

This clone came up a few times. This chain uses TRBV2 with TRBJ1-4; 7 positions match TRBD1. V lost 4 bases, J lost 0 bases, and 11 bases stayed unmatched. Germline V CDR1 and CDR2: SNHLY, FYNNEI. The CDR3 length is 18 residues. CDR3 coding DNA: TGTGCCAGCAGTGCTCCTCGACAGGGCTTTGCAACTAATGAAAAACTGTTTTTT. Protein: CASSAPRQGFATNEKLFF. The full variable domain, its missing parts supplied by reference TRBV2 and TRBJ1-4, is EPEVTQTPSHQVTQMGQEVILRCVPISNHLYFYWYRQILGQKVEFLVSFYNNEISEKSEIFDDQFSVERPDGSNFTLKIRSTKLEDSAMYFCASSAPRQGFATNEKLFFGSGTQLSVL.

This clone showed up just once. This chain joins TRBV6-5 and TRBJ1-1, with TRBD1 matching over 9 bases. With 0 bases clipped from V and 5 bases from J, the junction kept 4 bases outside the gene matches. The germline gives CDR1 MNHEY, CDR2 SVGAGI. The CDR3 extends over 15 amino acids. The CDR3 is CASSYSNRGLTEAFF. The CDR3 DNA is TGTGCCAGCAGTTACTCGAACAGGGGGCTGACTGAAGCTTTCTTT.

This clone was found once. This rearrangement joins TRBV9 to TRBJ1-2, with a weak D call TRBD1 (6 bases). Germline V CDR1 and CDR2: SGDLS, YYNGEE. Trimming pared 3 bases from V and 6 bases from J, leaving 12 bases between. The CDR3 loop spans 13 amino acids. The CDR3 DNA sequence: TGTGCCAGCAGCGCTACAGGGAAAAATGGCTACACCTTC. This translates into CASSATGKNGYTF.

The chain joins TRBV27 to TRBJ1-1; no clear D gene. CDR3 length equals 13 residues. Germline V CDR1 and CDR2: MNHEY, SMNVEV (reference sequence). Deletions cut 5 bases from V and 5 bases from J, with 12 bases between. The chain's CDR3 is CASSLSAGTEAFF. The CDR3 DNA reads TGTGCCAGCAGTCTAAGCGCCGGAACTGAAGCTTTCTTT.

The chain has TRBV10-3 and TRBJ1-4; TRBD1 aligns across 8 bases. This CDR3 contains 14 residues. Looked up from germline, CDR1 is ENHRY and CDR2 is SYGVKD. The V and J ends lost 3 bases and 8 bases, in that order; junction bases with no gene match: 5. CDR3 amino acids: CAISDRQGREKLFF. CDR3 coding DNA: TGTGCCATCAGTGATAGACAGGGGAGGGAAAAACTGTTTTTT.

This sequence joins TRBV27 and TRBJ1-5; D gene ambiguous. This CDR3 is built from 15 residues. Trimming took 2 bases from V and 7 from J, leaving 15 bases between them. Germline CDR1 MNHEY, CDR2 SMNVEV (reference sequence). The CDR3 DNA sequence: TGTGCCAGCAGTTTAAGCCGGTCCCCTAGACAGCCCCAGCATTTT. This codes for CASSLSRSPRQPQHF.

The gene calls are TRBV5-4 and TRBJ2-3; 8 nucleotides line up with TRBD1. CDR1 and CDR2 (germline): SGHNT, YYREEE (reference sequence). CDR3 size: 16 residues. The ends lost 2 bases at V and 4 bases at J; junction bases unmatched: 9. This CDR3 reads CASSFPGQGIADTQYF. The CDR3 DNA is TGTGCCAGCAGCTTCCCAGGACAGGGCATCGCAGATACGCAGTATTTT.

The chain joins TRBV18 to TRBJ2-5; no firm D call. V was cut by 2 bases and J by 2 bases, with 6 bases left in between. Germline V gives CDR1 KGHSH, CDR2 LQKENI. The length of the CDR3 is 13 residues. CDR3 bases: TGTGCCAGCTCACCAATTCGTCAAGAGACCCAGTACTTC. It codes for CASSPIRQETQYF.

The rearrangement joins TRBV6-5 to TRBJ1-2, with 9 bases that match TRBD1. Trimming removed 6 bases from V and 3 bases from J; junction bases left unmatched: 5. Per germline, CDR1 MNHEY and CDR2 SVGAGI. The CDR3 loop spans 14 amino acids. The CDR3 protein is CASSRTGAHYGYTF. Here the CDR3 DNA reads TGTGCCAGCAGCAGGACAGGGGCCCACTATGGCTACACCTTC.

This sequence joins TRBV11-3 and TRBJ2-7; D ambiguous. The germline V and J ends were trimmed by 5 bases and 5 bases, with 13 bases remaining between them. CDR3 length: 13 residues. Germline lookup yields CDR1 SGHNT and CDR2 YENEEA. The CDR3 region is CASSTLESDEQYF. The CDR3 bases are TGTGCCAGCAGCACTCTCGAGAGCGACGAGCAGTACTTC. Looking up the rest from reference TRBV11-3 and TRBJ2-7 gives the full variable domain: EAGVVQSPRYKIIEKKQPVAFWCNPISGHNTLYWYLQNLGQGPELLIRYENEEAVDDSQLPKDRFSAERLKGVDSTLKIQPAELGDSAVYLCASSTLESDEQYFGPGTRLTVT.

V and J are TRBV7-9 and TRBJ2-1; weak D call: TRBD2 (5 bases). This CDR3 comprises 14 residues. V was clipped by 3 bases and J by 4 bases, with 10 bases between them. Germline-derived CDR1 and CDR2 are SEHNR and FQNEAQ (reference sequence). The CDR3 nucleotides are TGTGCCAGCAGCTTGGGTCGGGATTACAATGAGCAGTTCTTC. Translation: CASSLGRDYNEQFF.